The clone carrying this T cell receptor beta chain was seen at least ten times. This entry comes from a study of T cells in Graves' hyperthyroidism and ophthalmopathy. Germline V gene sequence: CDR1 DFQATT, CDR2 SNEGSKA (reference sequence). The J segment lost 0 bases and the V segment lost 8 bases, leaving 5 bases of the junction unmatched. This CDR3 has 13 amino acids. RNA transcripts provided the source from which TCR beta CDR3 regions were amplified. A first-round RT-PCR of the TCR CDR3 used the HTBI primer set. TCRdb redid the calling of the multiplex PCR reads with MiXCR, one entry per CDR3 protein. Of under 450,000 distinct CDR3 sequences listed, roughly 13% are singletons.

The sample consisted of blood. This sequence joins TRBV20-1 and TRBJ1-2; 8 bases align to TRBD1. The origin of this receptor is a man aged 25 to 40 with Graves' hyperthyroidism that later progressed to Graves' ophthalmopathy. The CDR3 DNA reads TGCAGTCCAAGGACAGGGCCTAACTATGGCTACACCTTC. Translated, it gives CSPRTGPNYGYTF.